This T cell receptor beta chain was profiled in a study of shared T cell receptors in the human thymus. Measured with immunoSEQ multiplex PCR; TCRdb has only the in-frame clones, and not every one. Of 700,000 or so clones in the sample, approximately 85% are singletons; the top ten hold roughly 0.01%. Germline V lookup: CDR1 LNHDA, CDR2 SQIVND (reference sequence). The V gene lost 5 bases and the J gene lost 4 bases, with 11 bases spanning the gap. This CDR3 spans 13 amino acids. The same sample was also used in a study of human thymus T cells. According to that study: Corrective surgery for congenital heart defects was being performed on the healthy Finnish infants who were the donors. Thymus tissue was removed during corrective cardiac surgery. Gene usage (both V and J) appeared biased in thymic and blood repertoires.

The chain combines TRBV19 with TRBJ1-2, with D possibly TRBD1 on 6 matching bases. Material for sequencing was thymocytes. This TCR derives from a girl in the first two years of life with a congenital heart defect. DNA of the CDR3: TGTGCCAGTAGTCGATCGGACAGCTATGGCTACACCTTC. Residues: CASSRSDSYGYTF. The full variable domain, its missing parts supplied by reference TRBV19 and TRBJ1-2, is DGGITQSPKYLFRKEGQNVTLSCEQNLNHDAMYWYRQDPGQGLRLIYYSQIVNDFQKGDIAEGYSVSREKKESFPLTVTSAQKNPTAFYLCASSRSDSYGYTFGSGTRLTVV.